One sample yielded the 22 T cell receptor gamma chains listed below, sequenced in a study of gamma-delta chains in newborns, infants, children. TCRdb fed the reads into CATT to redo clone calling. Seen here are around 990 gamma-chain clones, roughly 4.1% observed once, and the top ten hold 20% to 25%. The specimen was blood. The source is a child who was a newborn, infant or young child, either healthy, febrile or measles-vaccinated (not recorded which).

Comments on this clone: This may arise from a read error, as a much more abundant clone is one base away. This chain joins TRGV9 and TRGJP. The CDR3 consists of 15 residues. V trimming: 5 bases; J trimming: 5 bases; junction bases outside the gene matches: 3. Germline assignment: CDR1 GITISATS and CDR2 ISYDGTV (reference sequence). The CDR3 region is CALWGEELGKKIKVF. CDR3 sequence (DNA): TGTGCCTTGTGGGGGGAAGAGTTGGGCAAAAAAATCAAGGTATTT.

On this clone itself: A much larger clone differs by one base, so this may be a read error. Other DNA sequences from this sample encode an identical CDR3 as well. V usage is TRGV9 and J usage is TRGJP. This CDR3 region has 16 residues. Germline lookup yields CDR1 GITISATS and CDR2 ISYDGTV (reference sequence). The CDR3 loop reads CALWESHQVGKKIKVF. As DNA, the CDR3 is TGTGCCTTGTGGGAGTCACACCAAGTGGGAAAAAAAATCAAGGTATTT.

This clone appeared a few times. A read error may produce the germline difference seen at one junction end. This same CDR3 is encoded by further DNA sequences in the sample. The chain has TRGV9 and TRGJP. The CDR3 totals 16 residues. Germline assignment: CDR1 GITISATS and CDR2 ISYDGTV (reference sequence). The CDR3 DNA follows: TGTGCCTTGTGGGAGAATGCAGAGTTGGGCAAAAAAATCAAGGTGTTT. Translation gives CALWENAELGKKIKVF.

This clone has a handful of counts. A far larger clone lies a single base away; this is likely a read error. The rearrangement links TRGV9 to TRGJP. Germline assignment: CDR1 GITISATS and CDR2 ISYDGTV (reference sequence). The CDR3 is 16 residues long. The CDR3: CALWGVQELGKKIKVF. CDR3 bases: TGTGCCTTGTGGGGGGTGCAAGAGTTGGGCAAAAAAATCAAGGTATTT.

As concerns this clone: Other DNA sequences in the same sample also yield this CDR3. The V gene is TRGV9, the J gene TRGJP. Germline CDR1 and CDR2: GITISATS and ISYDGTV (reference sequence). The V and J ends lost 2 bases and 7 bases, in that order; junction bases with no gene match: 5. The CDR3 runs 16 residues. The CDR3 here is CALWEARELGKKIKVF. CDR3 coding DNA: TGTGCCTTGTGGGAGGCCCGGGAGTTGGGCAAAAAAATCAAGGTATTT.

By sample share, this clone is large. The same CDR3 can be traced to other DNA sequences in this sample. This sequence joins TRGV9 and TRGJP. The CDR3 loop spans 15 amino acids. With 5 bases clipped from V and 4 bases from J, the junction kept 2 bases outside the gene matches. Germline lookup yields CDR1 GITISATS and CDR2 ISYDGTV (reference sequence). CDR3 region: CALWGQELGKKIKVF. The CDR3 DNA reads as TGTGCCTTGTGGGGTCAAGAGTTGGGCAAAAAAATCAAGGTATTT.

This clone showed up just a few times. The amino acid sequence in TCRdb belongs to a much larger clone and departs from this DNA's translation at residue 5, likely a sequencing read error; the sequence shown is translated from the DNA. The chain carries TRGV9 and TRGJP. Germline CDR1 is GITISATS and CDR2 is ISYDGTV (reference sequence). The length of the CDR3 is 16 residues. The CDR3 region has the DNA TGTGCCTTGTGGGTGGTGAGAGAGTTGGGCAAAAAAATCAAGGTATTT. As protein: CALWVVRELGKKIKVF.

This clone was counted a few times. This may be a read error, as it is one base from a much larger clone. The CDR3 DNA is TGTGCCTTGTGGGAGGAAGAGTTGGGCAAAAAAATCAGGGTATTT. It encodes CALWEEELGKKIRVF. This chain links TRGV9 with TRGJP. CDR1 and CDR2 (germline): GITISATS, ISYDGTV (reference sequence). The CDR3 loop spans 15 amino acids.

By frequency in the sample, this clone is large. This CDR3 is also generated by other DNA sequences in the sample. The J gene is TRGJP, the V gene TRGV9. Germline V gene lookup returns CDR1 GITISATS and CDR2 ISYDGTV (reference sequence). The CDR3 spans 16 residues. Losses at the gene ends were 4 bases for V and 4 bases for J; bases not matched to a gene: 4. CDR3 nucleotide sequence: TGTGCCTTGTGGGACCTACAAGAGTTGGGCAAAAAAATCAAGGTATTT. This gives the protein CALWDLQELGKKIKVF.

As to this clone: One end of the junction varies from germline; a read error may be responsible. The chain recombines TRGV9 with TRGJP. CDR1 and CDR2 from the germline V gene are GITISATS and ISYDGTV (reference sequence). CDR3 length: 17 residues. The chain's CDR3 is CALWEVHSELGRKIKVF. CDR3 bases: TGTGCCTTGTGGGAGGTGCATTCAGAGTTGGGCAGAAAAATCAAGGTATTT.

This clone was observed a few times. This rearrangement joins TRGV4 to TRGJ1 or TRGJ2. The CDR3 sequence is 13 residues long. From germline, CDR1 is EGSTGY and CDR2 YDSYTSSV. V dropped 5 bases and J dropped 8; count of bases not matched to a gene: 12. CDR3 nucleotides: TGTGCCACCTGGGGTCCCCAGGGTAATAAGAAACTCTTT. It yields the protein CATWGPQGNKKLF.

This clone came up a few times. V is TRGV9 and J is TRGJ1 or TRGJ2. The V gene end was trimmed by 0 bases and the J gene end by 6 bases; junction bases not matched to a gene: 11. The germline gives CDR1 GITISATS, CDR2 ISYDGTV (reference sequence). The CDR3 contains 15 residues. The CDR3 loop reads CALWEVRKGGYKKLF. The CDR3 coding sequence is TGTGCCTTGTGGGAGGTGCGAAAGGGGGGTTATAAGAAACTCTTT.

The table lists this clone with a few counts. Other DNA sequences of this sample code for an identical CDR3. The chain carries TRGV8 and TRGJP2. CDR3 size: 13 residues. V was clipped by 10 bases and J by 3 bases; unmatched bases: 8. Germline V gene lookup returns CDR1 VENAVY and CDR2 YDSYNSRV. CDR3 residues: CATFSGSDWIKTF. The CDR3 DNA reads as TGTGCCACTTTCTCTGGTAGTGATTGGATCAAGACGTTT.

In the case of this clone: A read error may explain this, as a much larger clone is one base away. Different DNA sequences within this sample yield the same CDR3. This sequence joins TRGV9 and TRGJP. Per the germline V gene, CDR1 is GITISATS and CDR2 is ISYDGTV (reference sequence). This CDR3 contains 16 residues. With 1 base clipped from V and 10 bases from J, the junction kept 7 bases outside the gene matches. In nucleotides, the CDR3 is TGTGCCTTGTGGGAGGTACGAGAATTGGGCAAAAAAATCAAGGTATTT. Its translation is CALWEVRELGKKIKVF.

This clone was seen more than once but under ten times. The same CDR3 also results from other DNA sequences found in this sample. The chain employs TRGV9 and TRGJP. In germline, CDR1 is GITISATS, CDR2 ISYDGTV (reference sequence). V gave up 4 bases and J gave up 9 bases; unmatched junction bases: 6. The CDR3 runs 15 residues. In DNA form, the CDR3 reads TGTGCCTTGTGGGACCAATCGTTGGGCAAAAAAATCAAGGTATTT. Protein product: CALWDQSLGKKIKVF.

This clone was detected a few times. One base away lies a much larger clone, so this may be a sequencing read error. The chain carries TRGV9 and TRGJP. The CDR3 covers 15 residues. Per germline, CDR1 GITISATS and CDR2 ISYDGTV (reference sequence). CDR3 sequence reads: CASWKWELGKKIKVF. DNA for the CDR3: TGTGCCTCGTGGAAATGGGAGTTGGGCAAAAAAATCAAGGTATTT.

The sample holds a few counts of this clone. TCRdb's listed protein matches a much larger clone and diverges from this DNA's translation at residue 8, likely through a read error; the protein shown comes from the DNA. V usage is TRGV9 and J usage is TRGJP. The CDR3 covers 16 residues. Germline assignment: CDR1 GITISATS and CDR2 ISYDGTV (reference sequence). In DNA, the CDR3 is TGTGCCTTGTGGGAGAATCAAGACTTGGGCAAAAAAATCAAGGTATTT. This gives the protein CALWENQDLGKKIKVF.

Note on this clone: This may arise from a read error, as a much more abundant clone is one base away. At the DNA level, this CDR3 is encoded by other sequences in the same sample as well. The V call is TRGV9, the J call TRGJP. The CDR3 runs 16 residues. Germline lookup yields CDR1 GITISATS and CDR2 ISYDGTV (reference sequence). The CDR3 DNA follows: TGTGCCTTGTGGGACCTGCAAGAGCTGGGCAAAAAAATCAAGGTATTT. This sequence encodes CALWDLQELGKKIKVF.

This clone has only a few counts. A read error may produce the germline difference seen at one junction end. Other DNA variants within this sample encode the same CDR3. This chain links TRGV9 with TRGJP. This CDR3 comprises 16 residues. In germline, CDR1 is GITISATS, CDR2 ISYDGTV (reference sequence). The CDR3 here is CALWEAQELGKKIKVF. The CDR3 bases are TGTGCCTTGTGGGAAGCGCAAGAGTTGGGCAAAAAGATCAAGGTATTT.

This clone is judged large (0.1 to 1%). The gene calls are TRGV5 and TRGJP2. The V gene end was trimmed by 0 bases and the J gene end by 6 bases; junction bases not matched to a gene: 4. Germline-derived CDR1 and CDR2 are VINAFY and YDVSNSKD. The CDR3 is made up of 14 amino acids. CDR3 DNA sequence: TGTGCCACCTGGGACAGGCTGCGTGATTGGATCAAGACGTTT. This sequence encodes CATWDRLRDWIKTF.

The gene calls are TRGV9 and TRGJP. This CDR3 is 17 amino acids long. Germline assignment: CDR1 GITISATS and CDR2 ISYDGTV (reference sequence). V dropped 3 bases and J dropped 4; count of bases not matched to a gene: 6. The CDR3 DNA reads TGTGCCTTGTGGGAGACCGCTCAAGAGTTGGGCAAAAAAATCAAGGTATTT. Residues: CALWETAQELGKKIKVF.

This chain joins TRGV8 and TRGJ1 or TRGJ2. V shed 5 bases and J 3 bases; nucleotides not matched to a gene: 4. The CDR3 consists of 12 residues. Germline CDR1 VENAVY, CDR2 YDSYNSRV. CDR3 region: CATWVGYYKKLF. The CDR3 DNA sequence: TGTGCCACCTGGGTAGGTTATTATAAGAAACTCTTT.